These 24 T cell receptor beta chains were sequenced from one sample in a study of cytomegalovirus exposure and HLA in healthy donors. With 60 Vbeta and 13 Jbeta primers, the PCR was carried out. Profiled with immunoSEQ multiplex PCR; TCRdb holds only in-frame clones, not every one. The sample gives roughly 180,000 clones, roughly 80% of which show up once; about 2.4% is in the top ten. Sequencing was carried out using PBMCs. The receptors were gathered from a male donor in good health and CMV-seronegative.

V is TRBV30 and J is TRBJ2-1; 9 positions match TRBD1. V trimming: 0 bases; J trimming: 6 bases; junction bases outside the gene matches: 6. This CDR3 has 15 residues. In germline, CDR1 is GTSNPN, CDR2 SVGIG (reference sequence). The CDR3, as DNA: TGTGCCTGGAGTGTAGGGACAGGGAGGATCAATGAGCAGTTCTTC. It encodes CAWSVGTGRINEQFF.

The chain recombines TRBV6-1 with TRBJ2-7; 8 bases map to TRBD1. The germline V gene encodes CDR1 MNHNS and CDR2 SASEGT. J was trimmed by 3 bases and V by 3 bases; bases with no gene match: 7. This CDR3 comprises 15 residues. In DNA, the CDR3 is TGTGCCAGCAGTGATCCGAGACAGGGGATCTACGAGCAGTACTTC. It is translated as CASSDPRQGIYEQYF.

The rearrangement links TRBV19 to TRBJ1-1; TRBD1 matches 8 bases. Trimming at V came to 5 bases and at J to 1 base, leaving 6 bases not matched to a gene. Germline loops: CDR1 LNHDA, CDR2 SQIVND (reference sequence). The CDR3 loop spans 15 amino acids. In DNA form, the CDR3 reads TGTGCCAGTAGTGTCCCCGGGACAGGGAACACTGAAGCTTTCTTT. This sequence encodes CASSVPGTGNTEAFF.

This chain uses TRBV7-3 with TRBJ2-6, with 15 positions matching TRBD2. Germline V lookup: CDR1 SGHTA, CDR2 FQGTGA. Trimming cost V 4 bases and J 3 bases; bases outside gene matches: 7. The length of the CDR3 is 19 residues. This chain's CDR3 is CASSSLGLAGGLGANVLTF. Here the CDR3 DNA reads TGTGCCAGCAGCTCCCTAGGACTAGCGGGGGGGCTTGGGGCCAACGTCCTGACTTTC.

There are a few counts of this clone. V and J are TRBV7-2 and TRBJ2-7; perhaps TRBD2 as D (6 bases). This CDR3 is 15 amino acids long. Germline CDR1 is SGHTA and CDR2 is FQGNSA. V was clipped by 2 bases and J by 0 bases, with 11 bases between them. The CDR3 spells CASSLPGVSSYEQYF. The CDR3 DNA reads as TGTGCCAGCAGCTTACCGGGAGTTAGCTCCTACGAGCAGTACTTC.

CDR3 protein: CASSPTGDNQPQHF. CDR3 DNA sequence: TGTGCCAGCAGTCCAACAGGGGACAATCAGCCCCAGCATTTT. The V gene is TRBV6-5, the J gene TRBJ1-5; TRBD1 matches 7 bases. Germline trimming cut 5 bases from V and 3 bases from J; bases unmatched to any gene: 4. The CDR3 sequence is 14 residues long. Germline CDR1 MNHEY, CDR2 SVGAGI.

The chain combines TRBV5-1 with TRBJ2-7; TRBD1 matches 10 bases. J lost 7 bases, V lost 2 bases, and 9 bases had no gene match. Germline V gene lookup returns CDR1 SGHRS and CDR2 YFSETQ. This CDR3 comprises 15 residues. This chain's CDR3 is CASSFGDRGRGEQYF. As DNA, the CDR3 is TGCGCCAGCAGCTTCGGGGACAGGGGAAGAGGAGAGCAGTACTTC.

This rearrangement joins TRBV19 to TRBJ1-3, with D possibly TRBD1 on 6 matching bases. V was pared by 7 bases and J by 4 bases, with 17 bases between. The CDR3 has 15 residues. Germline V gene data show CDR1 as LNHDA and CDR2 as SQIVND (reference sequence). This CDR3 is CASTLQGSTGNTIYF. The CDR3 DNA follows: TGTGCCAGTACGCTACAGGGAAGTACCGGAAACACCATATATTTT.

The genes are TRBV18 and TRBJ2-5, with a possible D match to TRBD2 (5 bases). This CDR3 has 14 amino acids. V lost 3 bases, J lost 4 bases, and 12 bases lay in between. Germline V CDR1 and CDR2: KGHSH, LQKENI. CDR3 loop: CASSPVASRETQYF. CDR3 bases: TGTGCCAGCTCACCGGTGGCTAGCCGAGAGACCCAGTACTTC.

The chain couples TRBV4-3 to TRBJ2-2; 8 positions agree with TRBD1. Germline V gene sequence: CDR1 LGHNA, CDR2 YSLEER. V was clipped by 3 bases and J by 6 bases; unmatched bases: 6. CDR3 length: 15 residues. CDR3 in amino acids: CASSHSGTGPGELFF. The CDR3 DNA follows: TGCGCCAGCAGCCATTCCGGGACAGGCCCCGGGGAGCTGTTTTTT.

This clone was seen a handful of times. The chain recombines TRBV6-5 with TRBJ2-7; 8 bases agree with TRBD1. V was pared by 10 bases and J by 1 base, with 9 bases of the junction left unmatched. Looked up from germline, CDR1 is MNHEY and CDR2 is SVGAGI. The CDR3 is made up of 14 amino acids. CDR3 residues: CATRLGQASYEQYF. In nucleotides, the CDR3 is TGTGCCACTCGATTGGGACAGGCGTCCTACGAGCAGTACTTC.

The genes are TRBV6-5 and TRBJ1-5, with TRBD1 as a possible D gene (5 bases). The length of the CDR3 is 15 residues. The germline V gene encodes CDR1 MNHEY and CDR2 SVGAGI. V lost 3 bases and J lost 4, with 13 bases in between. This CDR3 reads CASSYSATGNQPQHF. In DNA, the CDR3 is TGTGCCAGCAGTTATTCGGCCACAGGAAATCAGCCCCAGCATTTT.

The gene calls are TRBV7-6 and TRBJ2-5; TRBD1 matches 9 bases. V dropped 1 base and J dropped 2; count of bases not matched to a gene: 5. The CDR3 consists of 16 residues. CDR1 and CDR2 from the germline V gene are SGHVS and FNYEAQ. The CDR3 protein is CASSLGDRERQETQYF. In nucleotides, the CDR3 is TGTGCCAGCAGCTTAGGGGACAGGGAAAGGCAAGAGACCCAGTACTTC.

This rearrangement joins TRBV7-9 to TRBJ2-5; D is possibly TRBD1 (7 bases). The CDR3 extends over 14 amino acids. The V gene's germline CDR1 is SEHNR and CDR2 FQNEAQ (reference sequence). The V end was cut by 7 bases, the J end by 2 bases, with 14 bases between. This CDR3 is CASKAGGLQETQYF. The CDR3 region has the DNA TGTGCCAGCAAGGCAGGGGGGCTTCAAGAGACCCAGTACTTC.

The V gene is TRBV6-1, the J gene TRBJ1-3, with D perhaps matching TRBD1 (6 bases). This CDR3 is 14 amino acids long. Deletions cut 5 bases from V and 0 bases from J, with 8 bases between. Germline V CDR1 and CDR2: MNHNS, SASEGT. This CDR3 reads CASSRDISGNTIYF. The CDR3, as DNA: TGTGCCAGCAGTAGGGACATCTCTGGAAACACCATATATTTT.

This clone appeared a few times. The genes are TRBV18 and TRBJ2-6; D remains ambiguous. Germline CDR1 is KGHSH and CDR2 is LQKENI. Trimming left V 0 bases short and J 5 bases short, with 14 bases between. The CDR3 has 17 amino acids. CDR3: CASSPPGDGGWANVLTF. The CDR3 nucleotides read TGTGCCAGCTCACCACCTGGCGACGGCGGCTGGGCCAACGTCCTGACTTTC.

Notes on this clone: An end of the junction does not agree with germline; a read error may underlie this. This chain uses TRBV28 with TRBJ1-1, with D possibly matching TRBD1 (6 bases). CDR1 MDHEN and CDR2 SYDVKM come from the germline V gene. The CDR3 contains 14 residues. The CDR3 loop is CASTLGGVSTEAFF. In DNA, the CDR3 is TGTGCCAGCACTTTAGGGGGGGTCAGTACTGAAGCTTTCTTT.

This clone came up once. The rearrangement links TRBV5-6 to TRBJ1-5, with no clear D. The CDR3 is 16 residues long. V lost 3 bases and J 0 bases, leaving 13 bases between the germline ends. Germline CDR1 is SGHDT and CDR2 is YYEEEE. The CDR3 nucleotides are TGTGCCAGCAGCTCGGATGGAGGATATAGCAATCAGCCCCAGCATTTT. Protein: CASSSDGGYSNQPQHF.

This chain uses TRBV11-3 with TRBJ2-2, with no clear D. This CDR3 has 15 amino acids. Looked up from germline, CDR1 is SGHNT and CDR2 is YENEEA. Trimming stripped 2 bases from V and 0 bases from J, with 7 bases between. The CDR3 is CASSLSVANTGELFF. The CDR3 bases are TGTGCCAGCAGCTTATCGGTAGCGAACACCGGGGAGCTGTTTTTT.

This chain connects TRBV9 to TRBJ2-3; TRBD1 aligns across 9 bases. The CDR3 spans 15 residues. Looked up from germline, CDR1 is SGDLS and CDR2 is YYNGEE. V gave up 3 bases and J gave up 4 bases; unmatched junction bases: 6. The CDR3 sequence: CASSERTGDSDTQYF. CDR3 nucleotide sequence: TGTGCCAGCAGCGAACGGACAGGGGATTCAGATACGCAGTATTTT.

The V call is TRBV7-9, the J call TRBJ2-3; 8 bases are shared with TRBD1. The CDR3 is 16 amino acids. The trim removed 4 bases at V and 2 bases at J, leaving 8 bases unmatched. Germline V gene sequence: CDR1 SEHNR, CDR2 FQNEAQ (reference sequence). The CDR3 is CASSSSRDRSTDTQYF. Written as DNA, the CDR3 is TGTGCCAGCAGCTCATCCCGGGACAGGTCCACAGATACGCAGTATTTT. Variable domain in full (rest from reference TRBV7-9 and TRBJ2-3): DTGVSQNPRHKITKRGQNVTFRCDPISEHNRLYWYRQTLGQGPEFLTYFQNEAQLEKSRLLSDRFSAERPKGSFSTLEIQRTEQGDSAMYLCASSSSRDRSTDTQYFGPGTRLTVL.

The chain couples TRBV7-9 to TRBJ2-3; TRBD1 matches at 8 bases. This CDR3 has 15 residues. Germline trimming cut 5 bases from V and 3 bases from J; bases unmatched to any gene: 7. Per the germline V gene, CDR1 is SEHNR and CDR2 is FQNEAQ (reference sequence). The CDR3 spells CASSPRQGATDTQYF. The DNA of the CDR3 is TGTGCCAGCAGCCCACGGCAGGGGGCAACAGATACGCAGTATTTT. Looking up the rest from reference TRBV7-9 and TRBJ2-3 gives the full variable domain: DTGVSQNPRHKITKRGQNVTFRCDPISEHNRLYWYRQTLGQGPEFLTYFQNEAQLEKSRLLSDRFSAERPKGSFSTLEIQRTEQGDSAMYLCASSPRQGATDTQYFGPGTRLTVL.

V gene TRBV6-1 combines with J gene TRBJ1-1; 7 bases align to TRBD1. CDR3 length: 13 amino acids. V was pared by 6 bases and J by 6 bases, with 7 bases of the junction left unmatched. Germline V gene sequence: CDR1 MNHNS, CDR2 SASEGT. CDR3 sequence reads: CASRVQGSSEAFF. For the CDR3, the DNA is TGTGCCAGCAGAGTACAGGGGAGTTCTGAAGCTTTCTTT.

As regards this clone: Germline is not matched at one junction end, which may reflect a read error. V is TRBV5-6 and J is TRBJ2-6; 7 bases are a match to TRBD1. Germline V gene data show CDR1 as SGHDT and CDR2 as YYEEEE. The CDR3 runs to 16 residues. The CDR3 DNA follows: TGTGCCGGCAGCGGACAGGTCGACTCTGGGGCCAACGTCCTGACTTTC. It yields the protein CAGSGQVDSGANVLTF.